This TCR beta chain derives from a study of blood T cell repertoires in COVID-19 (dated by TCRdb to about 2020). In the study overall: Samples from collaborators originated in the United States, Italy and Spain and spanned both the acute and convalescent phases of COVID-19. Sample metadata almost always included a de-identified subject ID, COVID-19 status, age in years and sex. The prospective study material was composed of cDNA or gDNA derived from T cells, B-cell-depleted T cells, or PBMCs. The repertoires were released in a freely available public database meant as a resource for research on the immune response to SARS-CoV-2. Deeply sampled blood TCRbeta repertoires from subjects exposed to, actively infected with, or recovered from COVID-19 were included in the dataset. The samples were drawn from the first 160 participants of the ongoing ImmuneRACE study and from over a thousand subjects provided by 6 global collaborators. Where available, HLA class I and class II types were obtained from metadata supplied by the sample provider rather than from assay-based typing. The full study reports these points: The quantity of clinical and demographic metadata differed by source and by participant and was supplied without curation.

Note on this clone: Its target antigen remains unknown. Per-nucleotide qualities are absent, and no much larger clonotype sits a single base away.

CDR1 and CDR2, per the germline V gene, are KGHSH and LQKENI. The CDR3 goes from the cysteine to the phenylalanine over 16 residues. The kept DNA is CDR3 alone, 48 bases in frame from the first base. Relative to germline, V is missing 2 bases and J is missing 4 bases, with 7 bases of the junction outside any gene match. TCRbeta CDR3 regions were amplified from genomic DNA using the immunoSEQ Assay, a bias-controlled multiplex PCR. The study's own analysis went as follows. The number of nucleated cells in each sample was estimated from the amplification of reference gene primers within the assay. To quantify the absolute abundance of each unique TCRbeta CDR3 rearrangement, sequence reads were collapsed and filtered. For each sample, productive Simpson clonality was calculated as the square root of Simpson's diversity index over productive rearrangements. TCRdb took this table from immuneACCESS and kept in-frame rearrangements with V and J called. Such tables lack part of the clones; where checked against another copy, unresolved V genes explain under half of the gap, and the rest is unexplained. The V and J calls and clone size come from that table; D and trimming were worked out from the DNA. This sample has about 180,000 clones in its table, and approximately 83% of those were observed once. The top ten clones comprise 1.5% of the sample.

Collaborating institutions collected whole blood in K2EDTA tubes following their own protocols. Collaborator samples were shipped for TCRbeta analysis as frozen whole blood, isolated PBMCs, or DNA extracted from either sample type. This TCR was sampled from a human donor in a cohort sampled during active COVID-19. Source material: peripheral blood. This chain joins TRBV18 to TRBJ2-1; 8 bases in the junction line up with TRBD1. The CDR3 sequence is CASSPSQDRVYNEQFF. DNA sequence: TGTGCCAGCTCACCAAGTCAGGACAGGGTATACAATGAGCAGTTCTTC.